These T cell receptor beta chains were read from a single sample in a study of patients and donors after allogeneic stem cell transplantation. Each CDR3 protein is one row after TCRdb ran MiXCR on the RT-PCR reads. This sample carries about a million distinct CDR3 sequences, about 20% of them seen once, and the ten largest clones take about 6%. Input material: blood, either unsorted or a sorted T cell fraction (not recorded which). These receptors all stem from a human donor who was either an allogeneic HSCT recipient or a stem cell or donor lymphocyte infusion donor (not recorded which). It is not recorded whose cells these are; they may come from a transplant donor. The CDR3 runs from the conserved cysteine through the conserved F or W. Fields, in order: V gene, clone size, D gene, J gene, CDR3 DNA, CDR3 protein. A D gene is named only where the DNA matches it firmly. Clone size is shown for a subset of rows, as once, few, many or a class of expanded clone.

TRBV28	.	TRBD1	TRBJ1-5	TGTGCCAGCATCTTCGTAAAGGGGGCAGGGACGGATCAGCCCCAGCATTTT	CASIFVKGAGTDQPQHF
TRBV5-6	few	TRBD1	TRBJ2-5	TGTGCCAGCAGCTTCCTAGACAGGGCTGCTGAGACCCAGTACTTC	CASSFLDRAAETQYF
TRBV5-1	.	.	TRBJ2-1	TGCGCCAGCAGCCCCCTACCCAAAAATGAGCAGTTCTTC	CASSPLPKNEQFF
TRBV10-3	few	.	TRBJ2-1	TGTGCCATCAGCCCCTCCCGGGGCAATGAGCAGTTCTTC	CAISPSRGNEQFF
TRBV7-8	few	.	TRBJ2-2	TGTGCCAGCGGGGCCGGCCCGAACACCGGGGAGCTGTTTTTT	CASGAGPNTGELFF
TRBV9	.	TRBD1	TRBJ2-4	TGTGCCAGCAGCCCCGGGACAGGGGGCGTTGAGAACATTCAGTACTTC	CASSPGTGGVENIQYF
TRBV6-1	.	.	TRBJ1-3	TGTGCCAGCGGAGGTGCGGGGGAGCTTGGTGGAAACACCATATATTTT	CASGGAGELGGNTIYF
TRBV5-1	few	TRBD1	TRBJ2-2	TGCGCCAGCAGCCCACGACTAAGGACAGGATTCTTCACCGGGGAGCTGTTTTTT	CASSPRLRTGFFTGELFF
TRBV6-1	many	.	TRBJ2-3	TGTGCCAGCTTAACACCGGCAGATACGCAGTATTTT	CASLTPADTQYF
TRBV9	few	.	TRBJ2-7	TGTGCCAGCAGCGTAGGCGGGGACAGTCCCTACGAGCAGTACTTC	CASSVGGDSPYEQYF
TRBV6-5	few	.	TRBJ1-2	TGTGCCAGCAGTTACGGGGGAGGGTATGGCTACACCTTC	CASSYGGGYGYTF
TRBV12-3/TRBV12-4	many	TRBD2	TRBJ2-3	TGTGCCAGCAGTTCACGACTAGCCACCGCTAGCACAGATACGCAGTATTTT	CASSSRLATASTDTQYF
TRBV2	.	.	TRBJ1-1	TGTGCCAGCAGTGTTGGGACGTTGAACACTGAAGCTTTCTTT	CASSVGTLNTEAFF
TRBV4-1	many	.	TRBJ1-4	TGCGCCAGCAGCCAAGACGGGAGGAAGGAACTGTTTTTT	CASSQDGRKELFF
TRBV10-3	.	TRBD1	TRBJ1-1	TGTGCCATCAGTGTAACAGGGGGCCTTTCGACTGAAGCTTTCTTT	CAISVTGGLSTEAFF
TRBV20-1	.	TRBD2	TRBJ2-2	TGCAGTGCCCAGAGCGGGGGGTCTTCCCTCGGGGAGCTGTTTTTT	CSAQSGGSSLGELFF
TRBV19	few	TRBD1	TRBJ2-7	TGTGCCAGTAGTATTGCCCTCTCGACAGGGTTGGGCCACGAGCAGTACTTC	CASSIALSTGLGHEQYF